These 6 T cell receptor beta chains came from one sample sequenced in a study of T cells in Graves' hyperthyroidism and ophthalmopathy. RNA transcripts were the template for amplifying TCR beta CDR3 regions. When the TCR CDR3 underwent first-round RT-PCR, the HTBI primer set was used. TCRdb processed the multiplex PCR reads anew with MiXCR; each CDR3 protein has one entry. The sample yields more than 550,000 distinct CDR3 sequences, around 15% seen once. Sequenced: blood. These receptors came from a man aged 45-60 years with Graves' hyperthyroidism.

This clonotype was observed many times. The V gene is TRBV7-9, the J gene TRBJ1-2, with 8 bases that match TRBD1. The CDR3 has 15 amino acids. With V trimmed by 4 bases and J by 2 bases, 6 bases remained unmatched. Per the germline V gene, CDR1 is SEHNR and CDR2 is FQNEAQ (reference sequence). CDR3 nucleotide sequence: TGTGCCAGCAGCTCGTACGGACAGGGAAACTATGGCTACACCTTC. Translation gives CASSSYGQGNYGYTF.

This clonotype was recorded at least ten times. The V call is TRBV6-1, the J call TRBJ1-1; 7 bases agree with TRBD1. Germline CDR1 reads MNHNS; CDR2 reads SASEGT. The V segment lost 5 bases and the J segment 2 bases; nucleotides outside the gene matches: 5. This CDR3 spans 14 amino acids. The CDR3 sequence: CASSQDRRNTEAFF. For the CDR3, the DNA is TGTGCCAGCAGTCAGGACAGGAGAAACACTGAAGCTTTCTTT.

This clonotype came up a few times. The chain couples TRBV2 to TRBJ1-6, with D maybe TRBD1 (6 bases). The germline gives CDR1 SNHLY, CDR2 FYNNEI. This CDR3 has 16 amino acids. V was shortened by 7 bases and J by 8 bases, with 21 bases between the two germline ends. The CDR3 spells CASTEEGKGGHSPLHF. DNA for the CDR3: TGTGCCAGCACGGAGGAGGGTAAAGGGGGGCATTCACCCCTCCACTTT.

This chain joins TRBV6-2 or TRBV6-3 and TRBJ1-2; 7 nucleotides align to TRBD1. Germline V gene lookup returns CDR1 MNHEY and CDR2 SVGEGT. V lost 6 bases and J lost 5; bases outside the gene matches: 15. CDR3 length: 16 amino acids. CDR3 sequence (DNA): TGTGCCAGCAGAGATCCGGGACAGTCACCTTCTTATGGCTACACCTTC. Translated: CASRDPGQSPSYGYTF.

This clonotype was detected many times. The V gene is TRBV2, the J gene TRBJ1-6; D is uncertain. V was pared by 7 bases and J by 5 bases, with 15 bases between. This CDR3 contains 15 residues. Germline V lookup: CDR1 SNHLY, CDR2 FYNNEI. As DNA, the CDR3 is TGTGCCAGCACCCCTGACCGGGCCAATAATTCACCCCTCCACTTT. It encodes CASTPDRANNSPLHF.

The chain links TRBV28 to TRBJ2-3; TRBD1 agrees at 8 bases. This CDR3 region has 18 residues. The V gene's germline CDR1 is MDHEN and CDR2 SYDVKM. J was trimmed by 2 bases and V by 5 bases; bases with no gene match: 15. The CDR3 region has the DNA TGTGCCAGCAGTCTCCCTGGACCTGGACAGGGATTCACAGATACGCAGTATTTT. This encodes CASSLPGPGQGFTDTQYF.